Described below is a single T cell receptor beta chain sequence and its context. The study drew participants aged about 18 to 89 years from 20 to 30 US areas. Donors were grouped by their self-reported clinical history. Before being deemed recovered, Cohort 3 donors had two negative PCRs, clearance, or symptom resolution. This record belongs to a study of blood T cell repertoires in COVID-19. Study as a whole: Acute and convalescent COVID-19 specimens originated in the United States, Italy and Spain.

Germline V CDR1 and CDR2: SGHTA, FQGNSA. V was cut by 4 bases and J by 6 bases, with 16 bases left in between. The CDR3 is made up of 16 amino acids. Assay: immunoSEQ multiplex PCR; the TCRdb copy retains only in-frame clones and omits some. The data hold 200,000 or so clones, with less than 85% observed a single time. The genes are TRBV7-2 and TRBJ1-6; D perhaps matches TRBD1 (5 bases). The receptor comes from a man aged 55 to 70 who had recovered from COVID-19. The sequencing input was PBMCs or T cells enriched from blood (not recorded which). CDR3 amino acids: CASSSVSGRGNSPLHF. The DNA for the CDR3 is TGTGCCAGCAGCTCGGTTTCGGGGAGGGGTAATTCACCCCTCCACTTT.